This T cell receptor beta chain was obtained from a study of ipilimumab plus nivolumab after autologous stem cell transplantation. Across the whole study: A median of roughly 8 nivolumab and 5 ipilimumab doses were given. The myeloma cohort included high-risk transplant-naive patients and patients relapsing within 3 years of a first autologous transplant.

TCRdb's table, derived via immunoSEQ multiplex PCR, lists solely in-frame clones and lacks some. The data hold 6,300 or so clones, with 80% to 90% observed a single time. Germline CDR1 and CDR2: MDHEN and SYDVKM. The CDR3 covers 15 residues. Trimming cost V 2 bases and J 7 bases, with 17 bases left between them. Checkpoint therapy with ipilimumab 1 mg/kg began 14 to 28 days after transplant. Sequencing was performed on PBMCs, taken in a trial of ipilimumab plus nivolumab as post-transplant consolidation. The rearrangement joins TRBV28 to TRBJ1-2, with no clear D. The sequence derives from a female donor with multiple myeloma. For the CDR3, the DNA is TGTGCCAGCAGTTTAATATCGGGGTCTCGGTTTGGCTACACCTTC. Amino acid sequence: CASSLISGSRFGYTF.